The rows below give T cell receptor beta chains drawn from one sample of a study of T cells in Graves' hyperthyroidism and ophthalmopathy. TCRdb ran MiXCR on the multiplex PCR reads and lists one entry per CDR3 protein. Altogether a few hundred thousand distinct CDR3 sequences are present, approximately 20% being singletons, with the ten largest covering 50% to 75%. Sequenced: blood. The receptors were gathered from a man aged 25 to 40 with Graves' ophthalmopathy. Both conserved end residues are part of each CDR3. A D gene is named only where the DNA matches it firmly. Size tells how often a clone was seen (once, few, many) or the class of an expanded clone, and some rows leave it out.

v_gene	abundance	d_gene	j_gene	CDR3nt	CDR3aa
TRBV11-2	few	TRBD1	TRBJ2-4	TGTGCCAGCAGCTTAGTTCGGGACAGATTAGCCAAAAACATTCAGTACTTC	CASSLVRDRLAKNIQYF
TRBV5-1	many	TRBD2	TRBJ2-7	TGCGCCAGCAGCTTGGGGCGGGAGGTTTCCTACGAGCAGTACTTC	CASSLGREVSYEQYF
TRBV10-2	.	.	TRBJ2-2	TGCGCCAGCAGGGGGGCCGGGGAGCTGTTTTTT	CASRGAGELFF
TRBV19	.	.	TRBJ1-3	TGTGCCAGTAGTATATTCCCCTCGGGGCAGGGGATTTACTCTGGAAACACCATATATTTT	CASSIFPSGQGIYSGNTIYF
TRBV20-1	many	TRBD1	TRBJ1-1	TGCAGTGCTCCCGGGACAGGGGGCTTTGAAGCTTTCTTT	CSAPGTGGFEAFF
TRBV7-8	many	.	TRBJ2-1	TGTGCCAGCAGGGCGGTTATATCGATAGGGGAGCAGTTCTTC	CASRAVISIGEQFF
TRBV12-3/TRBV12-4	.	.	TRBJ1-5	TGTGCCAGCAGTCTACCGTATCAGCCCCAGCATTTT	CASSLPYQPQHF
TRBV6-6	few	TRBD1	TRBJ2-2	TGTGCCAGCAGTTACCAAAACAGGGGTGGGGGGGAGCTGTTTTTT	CASSYQNRGGGELFF
TRBV30	many	.	TRBJ1-1	TGTGCCTGGAGTGTTTTACGGATAGTTGAAGCTTTCTTT	CAWSVLRIVEAFF
TRBV24-1	few	TRBD1	TRBJ1-5	TGTGCCACCAGTGGAGGGGGCTCAGGCAATCAGCCCCAGCATTTT	CATSGGGSGNQPQHF
TRBV6-9	.	.	TRBJ2-3	TGTGCCAGCAGTTACGAGGGCCATACGGCGTCTAGCACAGATACGCAGTATTTT	CASSYEGHTASSTDTQYF
TRBV28	many	.	TRBJ1-5	TGTGCCAGCAGTTTTCGAGGCGGGCAGGGCAATCAGCCCCAGCATTTT	CASSFRGGQGNQPQHF
TRBV11-2	many	TRBD1	TRBJ2-7	TGTGCCAGCAGCTTAAAGGGGGCTTGGACCCGCGTCGGCGAGCAGTACTTC	CASSLKGAWTRVGEQYF
TRBV15	.	TRBD2	TRBJ2-7	TGTGCCACCAGCACTAGCGGGTGGGGCGACGAGCAGTACTTC	CATSTSGWGDEQYF
TRBV18	many	TRBD1	TRBJ1-1	TGTGCCAGCTCATCCGACAGGGATGCTGAAGCTTTCTTT	CASSSDRDAEAFF
TRBV7-8	many	.	TRBJ2-1	TGTGCCAGCAGCTTTAGTCTTGAGCAGTTCTTC	CASSFSLEQFF
TRBV2	many	TRBD1	TRBJ2-5	TGTGCCAGCAGATCCGGACAGGATTTAGAGACCCAGTACTTC	CASRSGQDLETQYF
TRBV6-1	.	.	TRBJ2-7	TGTGCCAGCAGTGACAGGGGCGAGCAGTACTTC	CASSDRGEQYF
TRBV30	many	.	TRBJ2-2	TGTGCCTGGAGTGTATCCCGCGGGGAGCTGTTTTTT	CAWSVSRGELFF
TRBV5-5	.	TRBD1	TRBJ1-5	TGTGCCAGCAGCTTGGCCCCTGACAGGGAGGAAAATCAGCCCCAGCATTTT	CASSLAPDREENQPQHF
TRBV5-1	.	.	TRBJ2-2	TGCGCCAGCAGCTCACAGAATTCGAACACCGGGGAGCTGTTTTTT	CASSSQNSNTGELFF
TRBV5-1	.	.	TRBJ1-4	TGCGCCAGCAGCTTGGGCAGGGTTAATGAAAAACTGTTTTTT	CASSLGRVNEKLFF
TRBV30	many	TRBD1	TRBJ2-7	TGTGCCTGGAGTGCAACAGGGGGCGAGCAGTACTTC	CAWSATGGEQYF
TRBV6-1	few	.	TRBJ1-4	TGTGCCAGCACCTGGGCTAATGAAAAACTGTTTTTT	CASTWANEKLFF
TRBV2	.	.	TRBJ1-2	TGTGCCACCCAGGGAAACTATGGCTACACCTTC	CATQGNYGYTF
TRBV11-1	many	TRBD1	TRBJ1-2	TGTGCCAGCAGCTTAGGAGGGGGCTCTGGCTACACCTTC	CASSLGGGSGYTF
TRBV12-3/TRBV12-4	few	TRBD2	TRBJ2-1	TGTGCCAGCAGTTTAGGGGTGGGAGGGCCTTTTGGTGAGCAGTTCTTC	CASSLGVGGPFGEQFF
TRBV20-1	few	TRBD2	TRBJ2-5	TGCAGTGCTGAGCCCGGGACTAGCATCGTGAAGACCCAGTACTTC	CSAEPGTSIVKTQYF
TRBV20-1	many	.	TRBJ1-1	TGCAGTGCCATCAACAGGAACACTGAAGCTTTCTTT	CSAINRNTEAFF
TRBV11-1	.	TRBD1	TRBJ2-2	TGTGCCAGCAGCCATGGGAGACAGGGGCTAACGATAAACACCGGGGAGCTGTTTTTT	CASSHGRQGLTINTGELFF
TRBV19	.	.	TRBJ1-5	TGTGCCAGTAGCAATTACCAAGGGGAGCCCCAGCATTTT	CASSNYQGEPQHF